Following are 5 T cell receptor beta chains from one sample sequenced in a study of beta chain features in type 1 diabetes. Expressed TCRB transcripts were sequenced because the isolated RNA had all been reverse transcribed beforehand. Clones were sequenced by immunoSEQ multiplex PCR, and TCRdb holds only the in-frame ones, with some missing. The table records over 500,000 clones, about a sixth of them present only once. Source material: naive CD4+ T cells from blood. The origin of the receptors is a man between 18 and 29 years old in good health.

This chain uses TRBV2 with TRBJ2-2, with D hard to call. Trimming removed 7 bases from V and 1 base from J, with 10 bases in between. Germline-derived CDR1 and CDR2 are SNHLY and FYNNEI. CDR3 length: 14 amino acids. CDR3 nucleotide sequence: TGTGCCAGCAATAGAGGCGGGAACACCGGGGAGCTGTTTTTT. Protein sequence: CASNRGGNTGELFF.

The gene calls are TRBV25-1 and TRBJ2-7, with 7 bases aligning to TRBD2. V trimming: 2 bases; J trimming: 4 bases; junction bases outside the gene matches: 5. The CDR3 length is 14 residues. The germline CDR1 and CDR2 sequences are MGHDK and SYGVNS. The chain's CDR3 is CASSEGGRGYEQYF. DNA for the CDR3: TGTGCCAGCAGTGAAGGAGGGAGGGGTTACGAGCAGTACTTC.

Worth noting for this clone: The sample holds other DNA sequences that translate to the same CDR3. The chain recombines TRBV5-1 with TRBJ2-7; no clear D gene. V gave up 5 bases and J gave up 1 base, with 4 bases separating them. The CDR3 spans 11 residues. Germline CDR1 reads SGHRS; CDR2 reads YFSETQ. CDR3 nucleotide sequence: TGCGCCAGCAGAGGGTCCTACGAGCAGTACTTC. Translated: CASRGSYEQYF.

The chain joins TRBV5-4 to TRBJ2-1; D ambiguous. The CDR3 has 13 amino acids. CDR1 is SGHNT, CDR2 YYREEE, per germline (reference sequence). The ends were cut back, 4 bases at V and 5 bases at J, with 10 bases in the middle. In nucleotides, the CDR3 is TGTGCCAGCAGCCCCGGTACAGACAATGAGCAGTTCTTC. It specifies CASSPGTDNEQFF.

This clone came up a few times. This chain uses TRBV5-1 with TRBJ1-2; no clear D. Germline V CDR1 and CDR2: SGHRS, YFSETQ. V was trimmed by 0 bases and J by 1 base, leaving 1 base between them. The length of the CDR3 is 12 residues. CDR3 coding DNA: TGCGCCAGCAGCTTGGATAACTATGGCTACACCTTC. Its translation: CASSLDNYGYTF.